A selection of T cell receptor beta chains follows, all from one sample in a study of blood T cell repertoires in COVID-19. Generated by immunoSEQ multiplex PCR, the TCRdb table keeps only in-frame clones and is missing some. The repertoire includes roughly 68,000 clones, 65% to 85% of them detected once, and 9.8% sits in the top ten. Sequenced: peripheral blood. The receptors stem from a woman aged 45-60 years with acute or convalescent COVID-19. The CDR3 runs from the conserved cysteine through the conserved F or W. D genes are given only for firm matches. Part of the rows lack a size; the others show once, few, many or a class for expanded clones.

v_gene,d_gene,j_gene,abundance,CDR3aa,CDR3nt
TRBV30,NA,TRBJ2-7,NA,CAWTRGDAFYYEQYF,TGTGCCTGGACGCGCGGGGACGCTTTCTACTACGAGCAGTACTTC
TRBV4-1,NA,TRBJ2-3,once,CASSQSWGGTNTDTQYF,TGCGCCAGCAGCCAATCATGGGGGGGGACAAACACAGATACGCAGTATTTT
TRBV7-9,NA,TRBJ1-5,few,CASSLGQGLQPQHF,TGTGCCAGCAGCTTAGGCCAGGGGCTCCAGCCCCAGCATTTT
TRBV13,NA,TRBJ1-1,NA,CASSLGRRGGLNTEAFF,TGTGCCAGCAGCTTAGGCAGGCGGGGAGGGCTGAACACTGAAGCTTTCTTT
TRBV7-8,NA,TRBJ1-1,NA,CASSPERGGTFF,TGTGCCAGCAGCCCGGAACGGGGGGGAACTTTCTTT
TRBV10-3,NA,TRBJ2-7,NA,CAISELFEQYF,TGTGCCATCAGTGAGCTTTTCGAGCAGTACTTC
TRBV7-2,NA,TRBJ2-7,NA,CASSLALVRDSPYEQYF,TGTGCCAGCAGCTTAGCATTGGTTCGAGACAGTCCCTACGAGCAGTACTTC
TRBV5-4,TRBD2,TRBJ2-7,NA,CASSLAPAGGSNEQYF,TGTGCCAGCAGCTTGGCCCCGGCGGGAGGGTCGAACGAGCAGTACTTC
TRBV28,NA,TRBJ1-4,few,CASNLRGEKLFF,TGTGCCAGCAACCTTAGGGGGGAAAAACTGTTTTTT
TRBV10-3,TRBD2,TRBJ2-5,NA,CAGQERDGETQYF,TGTGCCGGACAAGAGCGGGATGGGGAGACCCAGTACTTC
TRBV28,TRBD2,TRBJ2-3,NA,CASRSAAGGGGGTQYF,TGTGCCAGCCGAAGCGCCGCGGGAGGTGGTGGGGGTACGCAGTATTTT
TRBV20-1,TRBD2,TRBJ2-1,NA,CSASAGGVNNEQFF,TGCAGTGCTAGTGCGGGAGGGGTCAACAATGAGCAGTTCTTC
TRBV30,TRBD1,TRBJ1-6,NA,CAWSLQGAQSPLHF,TGTGCCTGGAGTTTACAGGGGGCGCAGTCACCCCTCCACTTT
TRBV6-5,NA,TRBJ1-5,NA,CASSHREGQPQHF,TGTGCCAGCAGCCACAGGGAGGGCCAGCCCCAGCATTTT
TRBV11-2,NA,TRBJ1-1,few,CASSFSDAENTEAFF,TGTGCCAGCAGCTTTTCTGATGCGGAGAACACTGAAGCTTTCTTT
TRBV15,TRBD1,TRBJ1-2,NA,CATSRDFYDNRGGYTF,TGTGCCACCAGCAGAGATTTCTACGACAACAGGGGTGGCTACACCTTC
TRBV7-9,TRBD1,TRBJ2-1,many,CASSRRQGSYNEQFF,TGTGCCAGCAGCCGCAGACAGGGCTCCTACAATGAGCAGTTCTTC
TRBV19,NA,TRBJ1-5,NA,CASTLNRELGNQPQHF,TGTGCCAGTACCCTGAACAGGGAATTGGGAAATCAGCCCCAGCATTTT
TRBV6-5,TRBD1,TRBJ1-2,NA,CASSYTSGTDVGYTF,TGTGCCAGCAGTTATACCTCCGGGACAGATGTCGGCTACACCTTC
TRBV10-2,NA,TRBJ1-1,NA,CASSEHLGANTEAFF,TGCGCCAGCAGTGAGCACCTGGGGGCGAACACTGAAGCTTTCTTT
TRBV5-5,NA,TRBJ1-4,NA,CASSLYRDIISEEKLFF,TGTGCCAGCAGCTTATACCGGGACATCATCTCGGAGGAAAAACTGTTTTTT
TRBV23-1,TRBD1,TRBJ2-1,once,CASSQPTGLANEQFF,TGCGCCAGCAGTCAACCGACAGGGTTGGCCAATGAGCAGTTCTTC
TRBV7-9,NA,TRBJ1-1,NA,CASSLVGTGGAFF,TGTGCCAGCAGCTTAGTTGGCACTGGCGGAGCTTTCTTT
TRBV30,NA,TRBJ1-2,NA,CASPRDNYGYTF,TGTGCCTCGCCCAGGGATAACTATGGCTACACCTTC
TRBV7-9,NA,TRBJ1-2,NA,CASSFGADYGYTF,TGTGCCAGCAGCTTTGGAGCGGACTATGGCTACACCTTC
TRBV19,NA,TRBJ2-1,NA,CASSIGVYNEQFF,TGTGCCAGTAGTATTGGAGTGTACAATGAGCAGTTCTTC
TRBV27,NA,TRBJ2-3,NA,CASRGTDTQYF,TGTGCCTCCAGAGGGACAGATACGCAGTATTTT
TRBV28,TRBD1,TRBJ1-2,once,CASSEGQEFYGYTF,TGTGCCAGCAGTGAGGGACAGGAATTTTACGGCTACACCTTC
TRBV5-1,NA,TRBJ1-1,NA,CASSLDPGSNTEAFF,TGCGCCAGCAGCTTGGACCCAGGATCGAACACTGAAGCTTTCTTT
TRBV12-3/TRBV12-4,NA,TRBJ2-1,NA,CASGRSYNEQFF,TGTGCCAGCGGGAGGTCTTACAATGAGCAGTTCTTC
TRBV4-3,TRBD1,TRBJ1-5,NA,CASSLYRGSSNQPQHF,TGCGCCAGCAGCCTCTACAGGGGGTCCTCCAATCAGCCCCAGCATTTT
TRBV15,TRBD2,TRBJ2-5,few,CATSRDRGAGTSGQETQYF,TGTGCCACCAGCAGAGATAGGGGGGCCGGGACTAGCGGCCAAGAGACCCAGTACTTC
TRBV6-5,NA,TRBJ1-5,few,CASSYELNQPQHF,TGTGCCAGCAGTTACGAGTTAAATCAGCCCCAGCATTTT
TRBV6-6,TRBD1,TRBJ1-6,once,CASSYGTGDNSPLHF,TGTGCCAGCAGTTACGGGACAGGTGACAATTCACCCCTCCACTTT
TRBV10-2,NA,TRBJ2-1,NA,CASSESTKNNEQFF,TGCGCCAGCAGTGAATCGACTAAAAACAATGAGCAGTTCTTC
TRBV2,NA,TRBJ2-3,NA,CASSVHAGTDTQYF,TGTGCCAGCAGTGTTCACGCAGGGACAGATACGCAGTATTTT
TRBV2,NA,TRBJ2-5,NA,CASRRLVPQETQYF,TGTGCCAGCAGGAGACTAGTACCACAAGAGACCCAGTACTTC
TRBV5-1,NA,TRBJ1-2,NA,CASSKGAGGYGYTF,TGCGCCAGCAGTAAGGGAGCAGGCGGATATGGCTACACCTTC
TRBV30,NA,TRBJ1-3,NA,CAWSTGGVAGHGNTIYF,TGTGCCTGGAGTACGGGGGGGGTGGCCGGCCATGGAAACACCATATATTTT
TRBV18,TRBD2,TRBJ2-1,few,CASSPFSGTTYNEQFF,TGTGCCAGCTCACCATTTAGCGGGACGACCTACAATGAGCAGTTCTTC